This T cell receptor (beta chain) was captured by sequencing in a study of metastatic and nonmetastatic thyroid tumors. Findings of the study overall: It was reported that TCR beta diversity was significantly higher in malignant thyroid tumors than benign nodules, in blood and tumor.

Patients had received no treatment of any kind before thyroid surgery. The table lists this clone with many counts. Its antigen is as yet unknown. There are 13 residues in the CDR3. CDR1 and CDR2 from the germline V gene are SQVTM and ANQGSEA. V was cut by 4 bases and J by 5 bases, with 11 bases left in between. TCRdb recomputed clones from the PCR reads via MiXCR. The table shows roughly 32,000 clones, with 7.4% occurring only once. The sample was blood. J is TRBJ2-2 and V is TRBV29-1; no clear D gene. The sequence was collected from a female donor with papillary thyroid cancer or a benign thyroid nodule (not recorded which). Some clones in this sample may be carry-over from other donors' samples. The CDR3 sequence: CSVGAGRTGELFF. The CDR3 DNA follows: TGCAGCGTTGGGGCCGGAAGGACCGGGGAGCTGTTTTTT.